This T cell receptor (beta chain) was obtained from a study of blood T cells in healthy people across ages. Overall study findings and caveats: Per-million-T-cell TCR beta diversity fell roughly linearly with age. Investigators viewed diversity estimates from one million T cells as underestimates, the study reported.

There are a few counts of this clonotype. Its antigen is still unknown. Germline loops: CDR1 LNHNV, CDR2 YYDKDF (reference sequence). CDR3 size: 18 residues. Between the trimmed V and J ends, which lost 1 base and 8 bases, there was a span of 24 bases. PCR was performed a second time for about 7 to 11 cycles using a sample-barcoded 5' primer and a J-beta primer mix. Each of the cDNA molecules was tagged by a template-switch adaptor with 12 random nucleotides. TCRdb recomputed calls from the 5' RACE reads with MiXCR, one row per CDR3 protein. In the table there are around 1,000,000 distinct CDR3 sequences, around two fifths of which are singletons.

The chain joins TRBV15 to TRBJ2-4, with D perhaps TRBD1 (5 bases). Sequenced: blood. The source is a man younger than 35 in good health. CDR3 coding DNA: TGTGCCACCAGCAGAGTTCCCCCAGACAGCCGCCAAAGGGACATTCAGTACTTC. Protein sequence: CATSRVPPDSRQRDIQYF.